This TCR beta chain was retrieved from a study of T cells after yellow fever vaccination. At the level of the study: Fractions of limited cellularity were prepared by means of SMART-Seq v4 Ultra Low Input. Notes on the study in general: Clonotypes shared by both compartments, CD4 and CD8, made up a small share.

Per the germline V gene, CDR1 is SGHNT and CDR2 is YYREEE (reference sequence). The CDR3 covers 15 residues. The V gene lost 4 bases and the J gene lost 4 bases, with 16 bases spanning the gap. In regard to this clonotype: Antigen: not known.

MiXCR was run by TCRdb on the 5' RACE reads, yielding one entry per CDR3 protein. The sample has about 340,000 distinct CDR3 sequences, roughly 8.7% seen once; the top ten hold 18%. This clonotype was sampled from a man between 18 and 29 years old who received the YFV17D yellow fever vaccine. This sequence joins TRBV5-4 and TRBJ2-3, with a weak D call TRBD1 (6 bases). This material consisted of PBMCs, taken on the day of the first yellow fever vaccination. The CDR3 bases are TGTGCCAGCAGCACCCCCCGGACAGCCCCAGATACGCAGTATTTT. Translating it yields CASSTPRTAPDTQYF.